The 15 T cell receptor beta chains listed next were all sequenced from one sample in a study of vaccination effects on CD4 cells after COVID-19. The ViraFEST assay expanded antigen-specific CD4+ T cells with viral peptide pools before sequencing. Culturing for about ten days preceded CD4+ T cell isolation. Either the BNT162b2 or mRNA-1273 vaccine was given to participants in two doses. TCRdb's copy holds only in-frame clones and misses some; the assay was immunoSEQ multiplex PCR. The table lists more than 9,500 clones, roughly 70% of them singletons. The antigens for these receptors are not known. The sequencing used CD4+ T cells from PBMCs cultured with SARS-CoV-2 spike peptides, collected after COVID-19 vaccination. These receptors all come from a human donor who received a COVID-19 vaccine.

The chain carries TRBV5-6 and TRBJ1-2, with 8 bases identical to TRBD1. This CDR3 is 15 amino acids long. Germline V CDR1 and CDR2: SGHDT, YYEEEE. With V trimmed by 2 bases and J by 2 bases, 5 bases remained unmatched. CDR3 in amino acids: CASSFKTGANYGYTF. The CDR3 nucleotides read TGTGCCAGCAGCTTTAAGACAGGGGCGAACTATGGCTACACCTTC.

The chain recombines TRBV28 with TRBJ2-2; 13 nucleotides align to TRBD2. CDR1 and CDR2 (germline): MDHEN, SYDVKM. This CDR3 comprises 15 residues. The junction had 6 bases not matched to a gene; V was cut back by 9 bases and J by 5 bases. This chain's CDR3 is CASVPGLAGTGELFF. CDR3 sequence (DNA): TGTGCCAGTGTCCCGGGACTAGCGGGAACCGGGGAGCTGTTTTTT.

This clone occurred once. The chain recombines TRBV3-1 (or the pseudogene TRBV3-2) with TRBJ1-1, with TRBD1 identical over 7 bases. The CDR3 loop spans 15 amino acids. Germline values: CDR1 LGHDT, CDR2 YNNKEL (reference sequence). Trimming at V came to 4 bases and at J to 0 bases, leaving 5 bases not matched to a gene. The CDR3 region is CASSRAGGMNTEAFF. The CDR3, as DNA: TGTGCCAGCAGCCGGGCAGGGGGGATGAACACTGAAGCTTTCTTT.

The chain recombines TRBV14 with TRBJ2-7; maybe TRBD2 (5 bases). Germline CDR1 and CDR2: SGHDN and FVKESK. The V gene lost 4 bases and the J gene lost 7 bases, with 14 bases spanning the gap. This CDR3 region has 13 residues. DNA of the CDR3: TGTGCCAGCAGCCCCTCGGGCCCGGGGGAGCAGTACTTC. It codes for CASSPSGPGEQYF.

The rearrangement uses TRBV19 and TRBJ1-5; 7 bases line up with TRBD1. Trimming at V came to 7 bases and at J to 0 bases, leaving 6 bases not matched to a gene. There are 15 residues in the CDR3. CDR1 is LNHDA and CDR2 is SQIVND in the germline V gene (reference sequence). CDR3 DNA sequence: TGTGCCAGTACTGTGACAGGGCATAGCAATCAGCCCCAGCATTTT. Translating gives CASTVTGHSNQPQHF.

By sample share, this clone is medium-sized. The genes are TRBV9 and TRBJ1-6; D uncertain. Germline V gene lookup returns CDR1 SGDLS and CDR2 YYNGEE. V was clipped by 4 bases and J by 6 bases, with 11 bases between them. This CDR3 is built from 14 residues. The CDR3 loop is CASSPLTSNSPLHF. Written as DNA, the CDR3 is TGTGCCAGCAGCCCTCTGACAAGTAATTCACCCCTCCACTTT.

J is TRBJ2-5 and V is TRBV27; D ambiguous. The germline V gene encodes CDR1 MNHEY and CDR2 SMNVEV (reference sequence). The CDR3 extends over 11 amino acids. V was shortened by 6 bases and J by 1 base, with 3 bases between the two germline ends. In nucleotides, the CDR3 is TGTGCCAGCAGGGCCCAAGAGACCCAGTACTTC. It encodes CASRAQETQYF.

J is TRBJ2-7 and V is TRBV5-1; 8 bases align to TRBD2. CDR3 length: 14 residues. Germline V lookup: CDR1 SGHRS, CDR2 YFSETQ. J was trimmed by 4 bases and V by 1 base; bases with no gene match: 4. For the CDR3, the DNA is TGCGCCAGCAGCTTGAGTCTAGCGGGTTACGAGCAGTACTTC. Amino acid sequence: CASSLSLAGYEQYF.

V usage is TRBV6-5 and J usage is TRBJ2-7; TRBD2 agrees at 8 bases. This CDR3 is 15 amino acids long. J lost 0 bases, V lost 6 bases, and 7 bases had no gene match. The germline CDR1 and CDR2 sequences are MNHEY and SVGAGI. CDR3 in amino acids: CASSQAGALSYEQYF. In nucleotides, the CDR3 is TGTGCCAGCAGCCAAGCGGGAGCGCTCTCCTACGAGCAGTACTTC.

A single count supports this clone. The V and J genes are TRBV7-9 and TRBJ2-1; 7 bases map to TRBD2. The J segment lost 8 bases and the V segment lost 0 bases, leaving 4 bases of the junction unmatched. The CDR3 spans 14 residues. Germline loops: CDR1 SEHNR, CDR2 FQNEAQ (reference sequence). CDR3 protein: CASSLAGGPYEQFF. The CDR3 DNA follows: TGTGCCAGCAGCTTAGCGGGAGGGCCTTATGAGCAGTTCTTC.

This clone is labeled medium-sized (0.01 to 0.1%). This sequence joins TRBV27 and TRBJ2-1; 11 bases agree with TRBD2. Germline CDR1 MNHEY, CDR2 SMNVEV (reference sequence). This CDR3 is built from 18 residues. V shed 1 base, J shed 0 bases, and the junction held 5 bases outside the gene matches. CDR3: CASSLWLAGGLSYNEQFF. Here the CDR3 DNA reads TGTGCCAGCAGTTTATGGCTAGCGGGAGGACTCTCCTACAATGAGCAGTTCTTC.

V gene TRBV5-4 combines with J gene TRBJ2-1; 10 nucleotides line up with TRBD2. The CDR3 length is 17 residues. The V gene's germline CDR1 is SGHNT and CDR2 YYREEE (reference sequence). V shed 4 bases and J 6 bases; nucleotides not matched to a gene: 13. The CDR3 DNA reads as TGTGCCAGCAGCACTTCCCTTCTAGCGGGAGTTGGCAATGAGCAGTTCTTC. Translated: CASSTSLLAGVGNEQFF.

The chain recombines TRBV2 with TRBJ2-1; TRBD2 aligns across 9 bases. Germline V lookup: CDR1 SNHLY, CDR2 FYNNEI. This CDR3 region has 13 residues. With 4 bases clipped from V and 8 bases from J, the junction kept 3 bases outside the gene matches. Here the CDR3 reads CASSVIAGDEQFF. The CDR3 DNA follows: TGTGCCAGCAGTGTAATAGCGGGGGATGAGCAGTTCTTC.

The chain joins TRBV9 to TRBJ2-5, with 10 bases that match TRBD2. The J segment lost 3 bases and the V segment lost 0 bases, leaving 8 bases of the junction unmatched. The CDR3 length is 17 residues. Germline V gene lookup returns CDR1 SGDLS and CDR2 YYNGEE. DNA of the CDR3: TGTGCCAGCAGCGTAGGGGTAGCGGGAGGTTTTGAAGAGACCCAGTACTTC. Its protein product is CASSVGVAGGFEETQYF.

This sequence joins TRBV5-1 and TRBJ1-4, with a possible D match to TRBD1 (5 bases). There are 14 residues in the CDR3. The germline V and J ends were trimmed by 2 bases and 5 bases, with 10 bases remaining between them. Germline lookup yields CDR1 SGHRS and CDR2 YFSETQ. The DNA for the CDR3 is TGCGCCAGCAGCTTAACTCAGGGAAATGAAAAACTGTTTTTT. Translated: CASSLTQGNEKLFF. Full variable domain (remainder filled in from reference TRBV5-1 and TRBJ1-4): KAGVTQTPRYLIKTRGQQVTLSCSPISGHRSVSWYQQTPGQGLQFLFEYFSETQRNKGNFPGRFSGRQFSNSRSEMNVSTLELGDSALYLCASSLTQGNEKLFFGSGTQLSVL.